Below, 3 T cell receptor beta chains from the same sample are listed, as sequenced in a study of CD8 T cells in Susac syndrome (dated 2019 in TCRdb). The library was generated by the immunoSEQ multiplex PCR assay. RNA was extracted using the RNeasy kit, and about 0.5 to 1 microgram was reverse transcribed with random hexamers. TCRdb trimmed the raw reads at Q25, called clones with MiXCR and kept productive beta chains. Rows with a matching CDR3 protein are joined into one entry that keeps the most common DNA and genes. This sample is represented by a few hundred thousand distinct CDR3 sequences; about 96% of them were singletons. The ten largest clones take up 0.08% to 0.095% of the sample. Sequencing used CD4+ T cells from PBMCs. All receptors come from a human donor with multiple sclerosis.

This chain uses TRBV27 with TRBJ1-1; D possibly corresponds to TRBD1 (6 bases). Germline CDR1 reads MNHEY; CDR2 reads SMNVEV (reference sequence). The V end lost 0 bases, the J end lost 0 bases, and 8 bases lay between the germline ends. CDR3 length: 15 residues. The DNA of the CDR3 is TGTGCCAGCAGTTTATCTCAGGGGATGAACACTGAAGCTTTCTTT. Amino acid sequence: CASSLSQGMNTEAFF.

The V gene is TRBV15, the J gene TRBJ2-1; D ambiguous. The CDR3 sequence is 15 residues long. CDR1 and CDR2 from the germline V gene are LNHNV and YYDKDF (reference sequence). V lost 0 bases and J lost 6, with 12 bases in between. This CDR3 reads CATSRDPRWGNEQFF. The CDR3 nucleotides are TGTGCCACCAGCAGAGATCCTCGATGGGGCAATGAGCAGTTCTTC.

The rearrangement uses TRBV12-3 or TRBV12-4 and TRBJ2-1; TRBD2 might be the D (5 bases). The CDR3 extends over 12 amino acids. Trimming left V 10 bases short and J 12 bases short, with 19 bases between. CDR3 protein: CATTMHGERQFF. CDR3 nucleotide sequence: TGTGCCACCACCATGCACGGGGAAAGGCAGTTCTTC.